Below are 22 T cell receptor beta chains sequenced from a single sample in a study of Ad26.COV2.S vaccination and SARS-CoV-2 variants. Noted treatment: about 20 received Ad26.COV2.S at low or high dose, single or two shots; several received placebo; per-sample allocation not given. Sampling took place 63 days after the first vaccine or placebo injection. Sequencing used immunoSEQ multiplex PCR; TCRdb keeps in-frame clones, though not all of them. The data contain roughly 350,000 clones, around nine tenths of them singletons. The material sequenced was peripheral blood, taken in a trial of Ad26.COV2.S vaccine versus placebo. The receptors were gathered from a person aged 18 to 65 who received the Ad26.COV2.S COVID-19 vaccine or a placebo.

This chain uses TRBV5-4 with TRBJ1-1; TRBD1 agrees at 7 bases. Trimming at V came to 8 bases and at J to 3 bases, leaving 4 bases not matched to a gene. CDR1 and CDR2 from the germline V gene are SGHNT and YYREEE (reference sequence). The CDR3 has 12 amino acids. The CDR3 is CASSTGDTEAFF. The CDR3 region has the DNA TGTGCCAGTTCAACAGGGGACACTGAAGCTTTCTTT.

This clone was picked up one time. The gene calls are TRBV28 and TRBJ2-3, with D maybe TRBD2 (7 bases). Germline lookup yields CDR1 MDHEN and CDR2 SYDVKM. V lost 6 bases, J lost 3 bases, and 13 bases lay in between. The CDR3 is 14 amino acids. Here the CDR3 DNA reads TGTGCCAGCAGGTCGGGGGGCGAGACAGATACGCAGTATTTT. This sequence encodes CASRSGGETDTQYF.

The chain joins TRBV5-1 to TRBJ1-1, with D hard to call. The CDR3 has 12 amino acids. Per the germline V gene, CDR1 is SGHRS and CDR2 is YFSETQ. V lost 3 bases to trimming and J lost 1 base, with 4 bases between them. Here the CDR3 reads CASSYGNTEAFF. CDR3 in DNA: TGCGCCAGCAGCTACGGGAACACTGAAGCTTTCTTT.

The chain couples TRBV6-2 or TRBV6-3 to TRBJ2-7; TRBD1 matches at 11 bases. CDR3 size: 15 residues. V shed 4 bases, J shed 4 bases, and the junction held 6 bases outside the gene matches. Germline lookup yields CDR1 MNHEY and CDR2 SVGEGT. CDR3 DNA sequence: TGTGCCAGCAGTTCCTGGGGGACAGGGGGTTACGAGCAGTACTTC. This sequence encodes CASSSWGTGGYEQYF.

The chain employs TRBV5-4 and TRBJ2-1, with TRBD2 matching 9 bases. Germline V gives CDR1 SGHNT, CDR2 YYREEE (reference sequence). Trimming cost V 0 bases and J 3 bases; bases outside gene matches: 1. The CDR3 consists of 15 residues. The CDR3: CASSLVAGDYNEQFF. DNA for the CDR3: TGTGCCAGCAGCTTGGTAGCGGGAGACTACAATGAGCAGTTCTTC.

This chain connects TRBV7-9 to TRBJ1-1; the D is unclear. Germline V gene lookup returns CDR1 SEHNR and CDR2 FQNEAQ (reference sequence). This CDR3 is built from 11 residues. V was cut by 8 bases and J by 1 base, with 5 bases left in between. The CDR3, as DNA: TGTGCCAGCGGACCGAACACTGAAGCTTTCTTT. This codes for CASGPNTEAFF.

The chain couples TRBV19 to TRBJ2-7, with D tentatively TRBD1 or TRBD2 (7 bases each). CDR1 LNHDA and CDR2 SQIVND come from the germline V gene (reference sequence). V was pared by 4 bases and J by 4 bases, with 35 bases between. CDR3 length equals 21 residues. CDR3 sequence reads: CASSTSYRDSKREEKIYEQYF. The DNA of the CDR3 is TGTGCCAGTAGTACCTCATACCGGGACAGTAAGCGGGAAGAGAAAATTTACGAGCAGTACTTC.

V and J are TRBV19 and TRBJ1-4; D gene uncertain. Trimming stripped 5 bases from V and 0 bases from J, with 13 bases between. The CDR3 consists of 16 residues. The germline V gene encodes CDR1 LNHDA and CDR2 SQIVND (reference sequence). CDR3 nucleotide sequence: TGTGCCAGTAGTGCCACATACTTTGCAACTAATGAAAAACTGTTTTTT. Encoded protein: CASSATYFATNEKLFF.

The chain uses TRBV6-5 and TRBJ1-5, with D maybe TRBD1 (5 bases). V was shortened by 6 bases and J by 11 bases, with 23 bases between the two germline ends. Germline CDR1 reads MNHEY; CDR2 reads SVGAGI. The CDR3 loop spans 15 amino acids. In nucleotides, the CDR3 is TGTGCCAGCAGCCCGAGCCGGGACGGAGTTTGGGCCCAGCATTTT. It translates to CASSPSRDGVWAQHF.

This sequence joins TRBV2 and TRBJ2-5, with D perhaps TRBD2 (6 bases). Trimming removed 4 bases from V and 5 bases from J, with 11 bases in between. Per the germline V gene, CDR1 is SNHLY and CDR2 is FYNNEI. The CDR3 is 13 residues long. The DNA for the CDR3 is TGTGCCAGCAGTGCGCGGGGTGGGGAGACCCAGTACTTC. Its protein product is CASSARGGETQYF.

The V and J genes are TRBV24-1 and TRBJ2-3, with 9 bases that match TRBD1. The CDR3 extends over 17 amino acids. V dropped 0 bases and J dropped 1; count of bases not matched to a gene: 4. Germline V gives CDR1 KGHDR, CDR2 SFDVKD. In DNA, the CDR3 is TGTGCCACCAGTGATTTGCGCGGGGACAGGGGCACAGATACGCAGTATTTT. Translated: CATSDLRGDRGTDTQYF.

This clone was seen more than once but under ten times. The chain has TRBV15 and TRBJ1-5; tentative D call: TRBD1 (5 bases). The V gene lost 4 bases and the J gene lost 5 bases, with 24 bases spanning the gap. The CDR3 totals 18 residues. CDR1 and CDR2 from the germline V gene are LNHNV and YYDKDF (reference sequence). The CDR3 loop reads CATSTAGGEVDHYQPQHF. CDR3 sequence (DNA): TGTGCCACCAGCACCGCCGGGGGGGAGGTCGACCATTATCAGCCCCAGCATTTT.

V usage is TRBV2 and J usage is TRBJ2-1; 10 bases match TRBD2. Unmatched junction bases numbered 6, after V lost 2 bases and J lost 5 bases. The CDR3 length is 16 residues. CDR1 SNHLY and CDR2 FYNNEI come from the germline V gene. The CDR3 region is CASSESTSGHDNEQFF. The CDR3 nucleotides read TGTGCCAGCAGTGAATCGACTAGCGGGCACGACAATGAGCAGTTCTTC.

The genes are TRBV27 and TRBJ2-1; 9 nucleotides line up with TRBD2. There are 13 residues in the CDR3. CDR1 and CDR2 (germline): MNHEY, SMNVEV (reference sequence). V shed 6 bases, J shed 7 bases, and the junction held 4 bases outside the gene matches. The CDR3, as DNA: TGTGCCAGCAGGGGTAGCGGGAGAAATGAGCAGTTCTTC. This codes for CASRGSGRNEQFF.

The rearrangement uses TRBV4-2 and TRBJ1-4; possible D gene TRBD1, 5 bases. Germline V gene sequence: CDR1 LGHNA, CDR2 YNFKEQ. V dropped 1 base and J dropped 5 bases, with 11 bases sitting between them. This CDR3 has 15 residues. The CDR3 here is CASSQGQGSNEKLFF. The CDR3 DNA is TGTGCCAGCAGCCAAGGGCAGGGATCGAATGAAAAACTGTTTTTT.

The V and J genes are TRBV29-1 and TRBJ1-1, with TRBD1 as a possible D gene (5 bases). Germline loops: CDR1 SQVTM, CDR2 ANQGSEA. The CDR3 has 14 amino acids. With 4 bases removed from V and 0 bases from J, the gap between germline ends came to 12 bases. CDR3: CSVGGVAMNTEAFF. The CDR3, as DNA: TGCAGCGTTGGAGGGGTAGCCATGAACACTGAAGCTTTCTTT.

The chain links TRBV9 to TRBJ1-1; 7 bases align to TRBD1. V gave up 0 bases and J gave up 4 bases; unmatched junction bases: 9. CDR1 is SGDLS, CDR2 YYNGEE, per germline. This CDR3 comprises 16 residues. The CDR3 nucleotides are TGTGCCAGCAGCGTAGGGGCAGGGGGGGTCGGCACTGAAGCTTTCTTT. It encodes CASSVGAGGVGTEAFF.

This clone was detected only once. Other DNA sequences within the sample encode an identical CDR3. This chain links TRBV7-2 with TRBJ2-1, with 11 bases aligning to TRBD2. J lost 2 bases, V lost 3 bases, and 0 bases had no gene match. CDR1 SGHTA and CDR2 FQGNSA come from the germline V gene. This CDR3 region has 15 residues. CDR3 residues: CASSLTSGTYNEQFF. In DNA form, the CDR3 reads TGTGCCAGCAGCTTGACTAGCGGGACCTACAATGAGCAGTTCTTC.

The chain joins TRBV19 to TRBJ2-1, with D perhaps matching TRBD1 (6 bases). Germline lookup yields CDR1 LNHDA and CDR2 SQIVND (reference sequence). The V and J ends lost 5 bases and 2 bases respectively, with 7 bases between them. CDR3 length: 13 residues. The CDR3 bases are TGTGCCAGTAGTCAGGGGACCTACAATGAGCAGTTCTTC. This translates into CASSQGTYNEQFF.

This chain connects TRBV11-2 to TRBJ1-2; a weak D match, TRBD1 (5 bases). The CDR3 contains 14 residues. Germline CDR1 SGHAT, CDR2 FQNNGV. V was shortened by 1 base and J by 8 bases, with 14 bases between the two germline ends. In nucleotides, the CDR3 is TGTGCCAGCAGCTTAGGGGTATGGGACGGGGGCTACACCTTC. Amino acids: CASSLGVWDGGYTF.

The chain uses TRBV10-3 and TRBJ2-7, with a possible D match to TRBD1 (6 bases). Germline CDR1 ENHRY, CDR2 SYGVKD. The CDR3 length is 15 residues. With 0 bases removed from V and 5 bases from J, the gap between germline ends came to 14 bases. The DNA of the CDR3 is TGTGCCATCAGTGAGTCGATAGGACAGACCCACGAGCAGTACTTC. It yields the protein CAISESIGQTHEQYF.

As for this clone: The sample carries other DNA sequences with the same CDR3. The rearrangement joins TRBV11-2 to TRBJ2-7; D uncertain. Trimming took 5 bases from V and 2 from J, leaving 4 bases between them. Germline V gene lookup returns CDR1 SGHAT and CDR2 FQNNGV. The CDR3 is 11 residues long. The CDR3 DNA sequence: TGTGCCAGCAGCGCCACCTACGAGCAGTACTTC. It translates to CASSATYEQYF.